These 19 T cell receptor beta chains originate from one sample sequenced in a study of CXCR3-negative and CXCR3-positive naive CD8 T cells. cDNA libraries for TRB were generated by 5' RACE incorporating UMI labels. Using the 5' RACE reads, TCRdb records one entry per CDR3 protein without DNA. The table lists 45,000 to 65,000 distinct CDR3 sequences. The sequenced sample was memory CD8+ T cells from blood. The receptors were gathered from a human donor in good health. Some clones in this sample may be carry-over from other donors' samples.

The chain links TRBV10-1 to TRBJ2-7. This CDR3 comprises 15 residues. CDR1 is WNHNN, CDR2 SYGVQD, per germline (reference sequence). CDR3 residues: CASSEREEAGHEQYF.

This chain joins TRBV27 and TRBJ2-7; TCRdb's D call, TRBD2, is unchecked because there is no DNA. Germline V gene data show CDR1 as MNHEY and CDR2 as SMNVEV (reference sequence). The CDR3 has 16 amino acids. This chain's CDR3 is CASSLTGLPSPYEQYF.

The V and J genes are TRBV28 and TRBJ2-3. The CDR3 extends over 11 amino acids. Germline values: CDR1 MDHEN, CDR2 SYDVKM. This CDR3 reads CASTEEDTQYF.

The chain employs TRBV29-1 and TRBJ2-1; the D gene TCRdb calls, TRBD1, cannot be checked with no DNA. This CDR3 has 14 residues. The germline CDR1 and CDR2 sequences are SQVTM and ANQGSEA. The CDR3 here is CSVEDYGQGDEQFF.

The chain has TRBV4-1 and TRBJ2-7. Germline lookup yields CDR1 MGHRA and CDR2 YSYEKL. This CDR3 is 13 amino acids long. The CDR3 spells CASSQDLAYEQYF.

V is TRBV9 and J is TRBJ2-1; TCRdb indicates TRBD1, and absent DNA this call remains unverified. The germline V gene has CDR1 SGDLS and CDR2 YYNGEE. CDR3 length: 15 residues. The CDR3 sequence is CASSTSGRQGNEQFF.

V usage is TRBV4-3 and J usage is TRBJ2-1. The CDR3 has 14 amino acids. Per germline, CDR1 LGHNA and CDR2 YSLEER. CDR3 in amino acids: CASSPILGYNEQFF.

The chain links TRBV6-2 or TRBV6-3 to TRBJ2-7; the D call of TRBD2 rests on TCRdb alone, since no DNA is present to check it. This CDR3 is 19 amino acids long. The germline CDR1 and CDR2 sequences are MNHEY and SVGEGT. This chain's CDR3 is CASSYSVASGDPTSYEQYF.

The J gene is TRBJ2-1, the V gene TRBV6-2 or TRBV6-3. Germline loops: CDR1 MNHEY, CDR2 SVGEGT. The CDR3 totals 16 residues. The CDR3 is CASSYSMAGSYNEQFF.

This chain uses TRBV7-9 with TRBJ1-2; TCRdb's D call of TRBD1 is untestable without DNA. In germline, CDR1 is SEHNR, CDR2 FQNEAQ (reference sequence). The CDR3 spans 14 residues. Here the CDR3 reads CASSRDAFNYGYTF.

The chain joins TRBV7-9 to TRBJ2-7; TCRdb lists TRBD1, though no DNA is available to test this call. The CDR3 runs to 16 residues. Germline CDR1 and CDR2: SEHNR and FQNEAQ (reference sequence). The CDR3 loop reads CASSLAAGQRFYEQYF. The complete variable domain, with remaining parts taken from reference TRBV7-9 and TRBJ2-7, reads DTGVSQNPRHKITKRGQNVTFRCDPISEHNRLYWYRQTLGQGPEFLTYFQNEAQLEKSRLLSDRFSAERPKGSFSTLEIQRTEQGDSAMYLCASSLAAGQRFYEQYFGPGTRLTVT.

The gene calls are TRBV20-1 and TRBJ1-5; the TCRdb D gene call, TRBD1, has no DNA to confirm it. CDR1 is DFQATT and CDR2 is SNEGSKA in the germline V gene (reference sequence). The CDR3 is 16 amino acids. CDR3 residues: CSAWDRDGREGKPQHF.

The rearrangement joins TRBV15 to TRBJ2-1; TCRdb selects TRBD1, and the lack of DNA leaves this call unchecked. Germline V gives CDR1 LNHNV, CDR2 YYDKDF (reference sequence). The CDR3 extends over 16 amino acids. The CDR3 loop is CATSDVTGEPYNEQFF.

The V gene is TRBV6-2 or TRBV6-3, the J gene TRBJ2-1; TCRdb picks TRBD1, but there is no DNA to check that call. CDR1 MNHEY and CDR2 SVGEGT come from the germline V gene. The CDR3 loop spans 14 amino acids. Here the CDR3 reads CASSLRASYDEQFF.

The V and J genes are TRBV29-1 and TRBJ2-3; the D gene TCRdb calls, TRBD2, cannot be checked with no DNA. The CDR3 runs 12 residues. Germline CDR1 and CDR2: SQVTM and ANQGSEA. The CDR3 spells CSVDREADTQYF.

CDR3 protein: CSALGPAQPQHF. The J gene is TRBJ1-5, the V gene TRBV20-1. Germline V lookup: CDR1 DFQATT, CDR2 SNEGSKA (reference sequence). The CDR3 length is 12 residues.

The CDR3 region is CSAPPTSGTSTDTQYF. The chain carries TRBV20-1 and TRBJ2-3; TCRdb names TRBD2, which stays unverified in the absence of DNA. CDR3 length: 16 residues. CDR1 and CDR2 (germline): DFQATT, SNEGSKA (reference sequence).

This chain uses TRBV5-1 with TRBJ2-7; TCRdb proposes TRBD1, but this gene call is untestable without DNA. CDR1 SGHRS and CDR2 YFSETQ come from the germline V gene. The CDR3 runs 15 residues. The CDR3 loop is CASSGTQESSYEQYF.

The gene calls are TRBV5-6 and TRBJ2-1; as DNA is missing, the TRBD2 call by TCRdb cannot be tested. Germline CDR1 and CDR2: SGHDT and YYEEEE. This CDR3 region has 14 residues. CDR3 sequence: CASSPRGYDNEQFF.